This TCR beta chain originates from a study of human T cells and chemical hapten exposure. Study context: On about 2 cm by about 2 cm of upper inner arm skin, sensitization was performed with 2% DPC.

In the original processing: Across samples, TCR counts had a median of about 100,000 and ranged from 23,224 to 690,600. TCRdb re-called the RACE reads with MiXCR, one entry per CDR3 protein. The V and J calls, along with clone size, are taken from TCRdb and not from the paper's own processing. The repertoire has 90,000 to 110,000 distinct CDR3 sequences, approximately 8.8% of them found once; the top ten carry 3.1%. V dropped 8 bases and J dropped 6; count of bases not matched to a gene: 7. This CDR3 is built from 15 residues. This clonotype was detected many times. Specified time point: patch test 2, 6 weeks after DPC sensitization. As to treatment: therapeutic diphenylcyclopropenone sensitization with weekly scalp DPC.

Sequencing used whole blood, obtained in connection with sensitization to the hapten diphenylcyclopropenone (DPC). This TCR derives from a woman between 40 and 50 years old with alopecia areata. Some clones in this sample may be carry-over from other donors' samples. The V and J genes are TRBV12-3 or TRBV12-4 and TRBJ2-3; 14 positions match TRBD2. The CDR3, as DNA: TGTGCCAGCGCCTGGACTAGCGGGGGGAGGGATACGCAGTATTTT. It specifies CASAWTSGGRDTQYF.